This record covers a single T cell receptor beta chain. Germline V gene data show CDR1 as SGHRS and CDR2 as YFSETQ. Trimming took off 4 bases at V and 4 bases at J, with 15 bases between the two ends. The CDR3 loop spans 15 amino acids. The sample comes from a study of T cell repertoires in cytomegalovirus infection. As for the study in general: The public TCR beta signatures pointed to both CMV infection and matching HLA type.

TCRdb re-analysed the reads in MiXCR, keeping a single row per CDR3 protein. The data contain about 230,000 distinct CDR3 sequences, 22% of them seen just once; the ten biggest clones take up about 18%. This chain joins TRBV5-1 and TRBJ2-1; D is perhaps TRBD1 (6 bases). Sample: CD8+ T cells from PBMCs. The source is a human donor in good health (CMV status not recorded). Some clones in this sample may be carry-over from other donors' samples. The CDR3 DNA follows: TGCGCCAGCAGCCCCCCGGACAGAATTTACAATGAGCAGTTCTTC. Amino acid sequence: CASSPPDRIYNEQFF.